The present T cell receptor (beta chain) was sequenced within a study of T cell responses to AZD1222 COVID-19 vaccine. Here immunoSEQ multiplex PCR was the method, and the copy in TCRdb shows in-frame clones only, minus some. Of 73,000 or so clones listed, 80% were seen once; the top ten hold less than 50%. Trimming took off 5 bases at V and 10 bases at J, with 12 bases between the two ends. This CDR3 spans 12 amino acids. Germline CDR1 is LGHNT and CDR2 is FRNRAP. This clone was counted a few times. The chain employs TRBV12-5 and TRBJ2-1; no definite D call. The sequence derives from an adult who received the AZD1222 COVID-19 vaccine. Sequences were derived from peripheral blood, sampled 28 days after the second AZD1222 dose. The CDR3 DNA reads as TGTGCTAGTGGTCCAACTTTGTGGGAGCAGTTCTTC. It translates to CASGPTLWEQFF. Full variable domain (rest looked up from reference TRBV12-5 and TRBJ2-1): DARVTQTPRHKVTEMGQEVTMRCQPILGHNTVFWYRQTMMQGLELLAYFRNRAPLDDSGMPKDRFSAEMPDATLATLKIQPSEPRDSAVYFCASGPTLWEQFFGPGTRLTVL.